Below are 9 T cell receptor beta chains sequenced from a single sample in a study of blood T cell repertoires in COVID-19. Assay: immunoSEQ multiplex PCR; the TCRdb copy retains only in-frame clones and omits some. This sample has about 310,000 clones, with around 90% found just once. Source material: PBMCs or T cells enriched from blood (not recorded which). These receptors originate from a young woman who had recovered from COVID-19.

This rearrangement joins TRBV19 to TRBJ1-1; D is unclear. Germline CDR1 reads LNHDA; CDR2 reads SQIVND (reference sequence). The CDR3 is 11 residues long. Deletions cut 5 bases from V and 8 bases from J, with 9 bases between. The CDR3 here is CASSQAKEAFF. CDR3 in DNA: TGTGCCAGTAGTCAGGCAAAAGAAGCTTTCTTT.

The chain links TRBV3-1 (or the pseudogene TRBV3-2) to TRBJ2-6, with no clear D. Per germline, CDR1 LGHDT and CDR2 YNNKEL (reference sequence). Trimming left V 0 bases short and J 0 bases short, with 9 bases between. This CDR3 contains 17 residues. The CDR3 region has the DNA TGTGCCAGCAGCCAAGATGAGAATATCTCTGGGGCCAACGTCCTGACTTTC. Residues: CASSQDENISGANVLTF.

J is TRBJ2-1 and V is TRBV5-8; possible D gene TRBD1, 6 bases. V was trimmed by 2 bases and J by 2 bases, leaving 8 bases between them. The CDR3 covers 14 residues. Germline V gene sequence: CDR1 SGHTS, CDR2 YDEGEE. The DNA of the CDR3 is TGTGCCAGCAGCTTCCGGACAGCCTACAATGAGCAGTTCTTC. Protein sequence: CASSFRTAYNEQFF.

The chain has TRBV4-3 and TRBJ1-1, with no clear D. V lost 0 bases, J lost 2 bases, and 10 bases lay in between. The CDR3 has 15 amino acids. The germline CDR1 and CDR2 sequences are LGHNA and YSLEER. Here the CDR3 reads CASSQESNDNTEAFF. The CDR3 DNA is TGCGCCAGCAGCCAAGAATCTAACGATAACACTGAAGCTTTCTTT.

The chain recombines TRBV6-2 or TRBV6-3 with TRBJ1-2; D gene unclear. The CDR3 consists of 14 residues. V lost 2 bases and J 4 bases, leaving 11 bases between the germline ends. CDR1 is MNHEY, CDR2 SVGEGT, per germline. CDR3 protein: CASSYPGSPYGYTF. The CDR3, as DNA: TGTGCCAGCAGTTACCCGGGGAGCCCCTATGGCTACACCTTC.

V gene TRBV28 combines with J gene TRBJ1-4; possibly TRBD1 for D (5 bases). Trimming shortened V by 7 bases and J by 8 bases, and 23 bases separated the two germline ends. Germline V gene sequence: CDR1 MDHEN, CDR2 SYDVKM. There are 16 residues in the CDR3. CDR3 in DNA: TGTGCCAGCATAGCCCGATACAGGTTGGCGGAAGAAAAACTGTTTTTT. As protein: CASIARYRLAEEKLFF. The full variable domain, its missing parts supplied by reference TRBV28 and TRBJ1-4, is DVKVTQSSRYLVKRTGEKVFLECVQDMDHENMFWYRQDPGLGLRLIYFSYDVKMKEKGDIPEGYSVSREKKERFSLILESASTNQTSMYLCASIARYRLAEEKLFFGSGTQLSVL.

J is TRBJ2-5 and V is TRBV9; TRBD1 aligns across 8 bases. Trimming at V came to 3 bases and at J to 2 bases, leaving 3 bases not matched to a gene. Germline assignment: CDR1 SGDLS and CDR2 YYNGEE. The CDR3 runs to 14 residues. For the CDR3, the DNA is TGTGCCAGCAGCGACAGGGGGGAACAAGAGACCCAGTACTTC. It specifies CASSDRGEQETQYF.

The gene calls are TRBV4-3 and TRBJ1-6; no definite D call. Trimming took 0 bases from V and 9 from J, leaving 18 bases between them. Per the germline V gene, CDR1 is LGHNA and CDR2 is YSLEER. This CDR3 contains 17 residues. CDR3 in DNA: TGCGCCAGCAGCCAAGAGGAGTCGATTGGCGGCTCTTCACCCCTCCACTTT. Protein: CASSQEESIGGSSPLHF.

The chain recombines TRBV28 with TRBJ1-4; 8 nucleotides align to TRBD1. The germline V gene encodes CDR1 MDHEN and CDR2 SYDVKM. The CDR3 totals 14 residues. With 7 bases clipped from V and 7 bases from J, the junction kept 8 bases outside the gene matches. The CDR3 reads CASTADRGVEKLFF. The CDR3 DNA follows: TGTGCCAGCACCGCAGACAGGGGAGTTGAAAAACTGTTTTTT.